The rows below give T cell receptor beta chains drawn from one sample of a study of circulating tumor DNA in untreated peripheral T-cell lymphoma. Sequencing was performed with immunoSEQ multiplex PCR; in TCRdb, only in-frame clones are kept and a portion is missing. Among about 7,300 clones listed, about 75% were seen once. Sequencing was done on a sample of tumor tissue. These receptors all stem from a human donor with peripheral T-cell lymphoma. CDR3s leave out the opening cysteine and the closing phenylalanine or tryptophan. For some rows the clone size is stated as once, few or many, or as a class when expanded; others skip it.

j_call,v_call,clone_size,cdr3_aa
TRBJ2-6,TRBV19,once,ASSILGNSGANVLT
TRBJ1-1,TRBV2,-,ASSETGGNTEAF
TRBJ2-7,TRBV28,-,ASRGHTEYEQY
TRBJ2-2,TRBV5-1,-,ASSPNHAAANTGELF
TRBJ1-5,TRBV28,-,ASSSSLRGLSNQPQH
TRBJ1-1,TRBV6-8,-,ASTPHANIEAF
TRBJ2-1,TRBV11-3,-,ASSVGLAGVYEQF
TRBJ1-1,TRBV15,medium-sized,ATSWGGHSMNTEAF
TRBJ1-2,TRBV5-1,-,ASSLAGQGISYGYT
TRBJ2-5,TRBV11-3,-,ASSLGTGGIVETQY
TRBJ2-5,TRBV11-3,-,ASSSVTGKETQY
TRBJ1-2,TRBV29-1,-,SVEDLPYGYT
TRBJ2-7,TRBV28,once,ASSLFAGHYEQY
TRBJ2-1,TRBV19,few,ASTSPAGVEQF
TRBJ1-5,TRBV30,-,AWSGQPLGSNQPQH
TRBJ2-7,TRBV28,-,ASSGLAGGRSGSSYEQY
TRBJ2-1,TRBV27,-,ASSLLSGDEQF
TRBJ1-2,TRBV6-8,-,ASSYSRPGFNYGYT
TRBJ1-2,TRBV19,-,ATSQINYGYT
TRBJ2-7,TRBV18,-,ASSPGTSYEQY
TRBJ1-1,TRBV19,medium-sized,ASTNSWTGSNTEAF
TRBJ2-5,TRBV1,-,ASSPETSGRGTQY
TRBJ1-1,TRBV12-5,-,ASTTFQAGGTEAF
TRBJ1-5,TRBV11-3,medium-sized,ASSLGGQGDQPQH
TRBJ2-5,TRBV28,-,ASSFWGQGDQETQY
TRBJ2-1,TRBV19,-,ASQVAGRNNEQF
TRBJ1-3,TRBV11-3,few,ASSQGVVSGNTIY
TRBJ2-1,TRBV28,-,ASSRIDRIYNEQF
TRBJ2-1,TRBV28,-,ASSVVAGRYNEQF
TRBJ1-5,TRBV16,-,ASSLLGGDQPQH
TRBJ1-3,TRBV11-3,few,ASSQQGTSENTIY
TRBJ2-3,TRBV29-1,-,SVYTGTSENTQY
TRBJ1-4,TRBV29-1,medium-sized,SVSGTGEKLF
TRBJ2-7,TRBV28,-,ASSTLTGAVHEQY
TRBJ1-5,TRBV14,few,ASSQGAGDQPQH
TRBJ1-5,TRBV8-2,-,ASSWSGNQPQH
TRBJ2-7,TRBV6-9,-,ASSKSLYEQY
TRBJ2-1,TRBV6-8,-,ASTFGLAGGLNYNEQF
TRBJ2-3,TRBV25-1,few,ASSVGQALIADTQY
TRBJ1-5,TRBV30,-,AWSVQGGYSNQPQH
TRBJ2-1,TRBV6-8,-,ASRLAGGPQEQF
TRBJ2-7,TRBV28,medium-sized,ASSLGSGGPYEQY
TRBJ2-7,TRBV2,-,ASSDGTGAIYEQY
TRBJ2-5,TRBV6-8,-,ASSYDGTAQETQY
TRBJ2-3,TRBV11-3,-,ASSFWTSTGDTQY
TRBJ1-1,TRBV1,-,ASSRTGGNDAEAF
TRBJ1-4,TRBV15,-,ATSRGQEGEKLF
TRBJ1-3,TRBV19,-,ARRRTGNTIY
TRBJ2-5,TRBV30,-,AWRETGRGTQY
TRBJ1-2,TRBV6-8,few,AIKPASNYGYT